Included here is one T cell receptor (beta chain) sequence, with context. Its antigen is not identified. These data belong to a study of molecular identifiers for immune sequencing clone quantification. Findings and caveats of the study: Effector cells kept over 97% of their molecules in clones above 20 RNA copies, while naive cells kept under 1% there.

The germline V gene has CDR1 MDHEN and CDR2 SYDVKM. The V and J ends lost 5 bases and 5 bases, in that order; junction bases with no gene match: 7. The CDR3 has 14 residues. Sorted cells numbering 20,000 to 1,000,000, with 10%, 30% or 50% RNA, yielded the naive CD8 libraries. Naive CD8 T cells, phenotype CD8+CD4-CCR7+CD45RA+, were sorted. Libraries of bulk TCR were made by previously described methods (with listed TCR primers). Via MiXCR, TCRdb re-called the PCR reads, giving one row per CDR3 protein. The sample has approximately 590,000 distinct CDR3 sequences, around 25% seen once. The sequencing sample was made of naive CD8+ T cells from blood, with Jurkat cell RNA spiked in. As for subset: FACS-sorted CD8+CD4-CCR7+CD45RA+ naive T cells. The V and J genes are TRBV28 and TRBJ2-7; TRBD1 matches 9 bases. The sequence was collected from a human donor in good health. Some libraries in this study had Jurkat cell RNA spiked in. The CDR3 protein is CASSVQGAGNEQYF. CDR3 bases: TGTGCCAGCAGTGTACAGGGGGCAGGGAACGAGCAGTACTTC.